Sequencing of this TCR beta chain was carried out in a study of T cell responses to AZD1222 COVID-19 vaccine. Whole-study findings and limits: Nearly half of spike-specific TCRs reportedly target unmutated variant regions. Spike was spanned by vaccine-associated CD4 TCRs, with dominance at 160-218 and 743-854. Baseline antibody screening turned up just six seropositive AZD1222 recipients. Spike-specific TCR breadth and depth were elevated following two AZD1222 doses.

This table comes from immunoSEQ multiplex PCR, and its TCRdb copy is limited to in-frame clones, with some not included. Of around 120,000 clones listed, approximately 83% are singletons. Of note for this clone: The antigen is undetermined.

This CDR3 comprises 12 residues. Germline CDR1 KGHDR, CDR2 SFDVKD. V lost 9 bases, J lost 1 base, and 9 bases lay in between. This specimen consisted of peripheral blood, obtained on day 0 of AZD1222 vaccination. The rearrangement joins TRBV24-1 to TRBJ2-7, with D unresolved. This TCR was recovered from an adult in good health. This chain's CDR3 is CATGESSYEQYF. The CDR3 DNA sequence: TGTGCCACCGGAGAATCTTCCTACGAGCAGTACTTC.